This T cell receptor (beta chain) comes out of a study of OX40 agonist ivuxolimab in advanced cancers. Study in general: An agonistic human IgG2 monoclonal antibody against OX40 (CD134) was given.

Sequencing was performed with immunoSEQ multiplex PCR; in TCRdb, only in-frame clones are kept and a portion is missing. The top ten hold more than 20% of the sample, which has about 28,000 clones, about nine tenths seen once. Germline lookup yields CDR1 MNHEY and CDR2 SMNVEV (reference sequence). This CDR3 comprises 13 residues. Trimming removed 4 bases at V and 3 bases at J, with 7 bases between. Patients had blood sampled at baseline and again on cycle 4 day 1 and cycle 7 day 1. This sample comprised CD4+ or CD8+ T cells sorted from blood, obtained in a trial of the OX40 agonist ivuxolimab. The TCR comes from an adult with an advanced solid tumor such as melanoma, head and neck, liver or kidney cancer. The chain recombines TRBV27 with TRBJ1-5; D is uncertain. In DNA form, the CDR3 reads TGTGCCAGCAGTTACGGTCCCAATCAGCCCCAGCATTTT. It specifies CASSYGPNQPQHF.